The clone carrying this T cell receptor beta chain has a handful of counts. Its antigen is not identified. A single base separates this from a much larger clone, so it may be a read error. The second PCR ran about 6 to 12 cycles with a sample-barcoded 5' primer and J-beta primers. TCRdb recomputed calls from the 5' RACE reads with MiXCR, one row per CDR3 protein. This sample has roughly 1.6 million distinct CDR3 sequences, with about 31% found just once. The sample belongs to a study of blood T cells in healthy people across ages. The V segment lost 4 bases and the J segment 5 bases; nucleotides outside the gene matches: 15. This CDR3 spans 16 amino acids. Looked up from germline, CDR1 is SQVTM and CDR2 is ANQGSEA. Broader study findings: The study regarded diversity estimates from one million T cells as underestimates.

Healthy Caucasian individuals from Russia aged about 6 to 100 served as donors. Extraction of total RNA produced a minimum of 5 micrograms from each sample. The source material was blood. The sequence was obtained from a woman in her 30s in good health. This chain joins TRBV29-1 and TRBJ2-5, with 8 bases lining up with TRBD2. The CDR3 spells CSVGSSSGTSTETQYF. CDR3 DNA sequence: TGCAGCGTTGGTAGCTCATCCGGGACTAGTACGGAGACCCAGTACTTC.